The T cell receptor (beta chain) under discussion was sequenced for a study of T cell responses to AZD1222 COVID-19 vaccine. General study results and limits: The donors showed a predominance of white British ancestry and of females, with possible underestimation of clonal diversity. Among those given AZD1222, only 5 to 7 were seropositive at baseline. Among spike-specific TCRs, nearly half reportedly target unmutated variant regions.

As regards this clone: The antigen remains undetermined.

V lost 1 base and J lost 2, with 12 bases in between. This CDR3 has 15 residues. CDR1 LNHDA and CDR2 SQIVND come from the germline V gene (reference sequence). Profiling relied on immunoSEQ multiplex PCR, and the TCRdb table lists in-frame clones only, not all of them. This sample has approximately 120,000 clones; 85% to 90% occur once, and the top ten carry around 12%. The sequence derives from an adult in good health. Material: peripheral blood, obtained on day 0 of AZD1222 vaccination. The chain uses TRBV19 and TRBJ2-7; possible D gene TRBD2, 6 bases. Written as DNA, the CDR3 is TGTGCCAGTAGTATAGGGGGGGACGGTACCTACGAGCAGTACTTC. Translated, it gives CASSIGGDGTYEQYF. Full variable domain (rest looked up from reference TRBV19 and TRBJ2-7): DGGITQSPKYLFRKEGQNVTLSCEQNLNHDAMYWYRQDPGQGLRLIYYSQIVNDFQKGDIAEGYSVSREKKESFPLTVTSAQKNPTAFYLCASSIGGDGTYEQYFGPGTRLTVT.